A single sample is the source of the 5 T cell receptor beta chains below, sequenced in a study of cytomegalovirus exposure and HLA in healthy donors. Primers included in the PCR were 60 Vbeta and 13 Jbeta primers. TCRdb's table, derived via immunoSEQ multiplex PCR, lists solely in-frame clones and lacks some. The sample includes about 130,000 clones, 70% to 85% of them seen just once. Material: PBMCs. The receptors were sampled from a boy aged 5-17 years in good health and CMV-seronegative.

This sequence joins TRBV5-6 and TRBJ1-5, with TRBD1 identical over 9 bases. Trimming took 2 bases from V and 0 from J; bases not matched to a gene: 0. The CDR3 has 15 amino acids. CDR1 and CDR2 (germline): SGHDT, YYEEEE. The CDR3 nucleotides are TGTGCCAGCAGCTTACAGGGGGCTAGCAATCAGCCCCAGCATTTT. Translation: CASSLQGASNQPQHF.

This clone was picked up one time. The chain is built from TRBV11-3 and TRBJ2-1; 10 nucleotides match TRBD2. With 4 bases clipped from V and 10 bases from J, the junction kept 4 bases outside the gene matches. Germline V gene data show CDR1 as SGHNT and CDR2 as YENEEA. The CDR3 covers 13 residues. This CDR3 is CASSWTSGAEQFF. CDR3 DNA: TGTGCCAGCAGCTGGACTAGCGGCGCGGAGCAGTTCTTC.

The genes are TRBV28 and TRBJ2-1; D may be TRBD2 (6 bases). This CDR3 spans 15 amino acids. Germline lookup yields CDR1 MDHEN and CDR2 SYDVKM. V dropped 5 bases and J dropped 6 bases, with 17 bases sitting between them. The CDR3 sequence is CASSLGGSSTNEQFF. The CDR3 DNA reads TGTGCCAGCAGTCTGGGGGGATCATCTACCAATGAGCAGTTCTTC.

The chain's CDR3 is CASSLRISYEQYF. The CDR3 nucleotides read TGTGCCAGCAGTTTGAGGATTTCCTACGAGCAGTACTTC. The V gene is TRBV27, the J gene TRBJ2-7, with unresolved D. Trimming left V 3 bases short and J 1 base short, with 7 bases between. The CDR3 has 13 amino acids. Germline V gene sequence: CDR1 MNHEY, CDR2 SMNVEV (reference sequence).

This chain connects TRBV28 to TRBJ2-7, with D possibly being TRBD1 (5 bases). With 0 bases removed from V and 3 bases from J, the gap between germline ends came to 9 bases. CDR1 is MDHEN and CDR2 is SYDVKM in the germline V gene. The CDR3 consists of 14 residues. CDR3: CASSLWDTNYEQYF. The DNA for the CDR3 is TGTGCCAGCAGTTTATGGGACACAAACTACGAGCAGTACTTC.